The 15 T cell receptor beta chains given below trace back to one sample, sequenced in a study of control samples from healthy donors and cancer patients. Repertoires were generated with immunoSEQ multiplex PCR, while TCRdb's copy carries only in-frame clones and drops some. The table includes 100,000 to 130,000 clones, just under 85% detected once. Sequencing input: blood. The receptors come from a man between 18 and 29 years old in good health.

The chain joins TRBV4-2 to TRBJ2-2; 8 bases line up with TRBD1. Trimming removed 2 bases from V and 5 bases from J; junction bases left unmatched: 4. Germline CDR1 and CDR2: LGHNA and YNFKEQ. CDR3 length: 15 residues. The DNA of the CDR3 is TGTGCCAGCAGCCAATCGACAGGGGAGACCGGGGAGCTGTTTTTT. Its protein product is CASSQSTGETGELFF.

In DNA form, the CDR3 reads TGTGCCAGCAGTTTAACCTTTCTAAACAATCAGCCCCAGCATTTT. It encodes CASSLTFLNNQPQHF. The V call is TRBV27, the J call TRBJ1-5, with D hard to call. This CDR3 has 15 amino acids. In germline, CDR1 is MNHEY, CDR2 SMNVEV (reference sequence). V lost 2 bases, J lost 3 bases, and 11 bases lay in between.

On this clone itself: Other DNA sequences from this sample encode an identical CDR3 as well. V usage is TRBV5-1 and J usage is TRBJ1-4; no reliable D call. The CDR3 has 15 amino acids. Germline V CDR1 and CDR2: SGHRS, YFSETQ. The germline V and J ends were trimmed by 1 base and 0 bases, with 7 bases remaining between them. The DNA for the CDR3 is TGCGCCAGCAGCTTGCGAGGCGCAACTAATGAAAAACTGTTTTTT. It codes for CASSLRGATNEKLFF.

The chain recombines TRBV7-2 with TRBJ2-7; no reliable D call. Per the germline V gene, CDR1 is SGHTA and CDR2 is FQGNSA. The CDR3 is 16 amino acids. Trimming stripped 1 base from V and 2 bases from J, with 15 bases between. This chain's CDR3 is CASSLVAGWRTYEQYF. For the CDR3, the DNA is TGTGCCAGCAGCTTAGTGGCCGGATGGAGAACCTACGAGCAGTACTTC.

The chain links TRBV6-5 to TRBJ1-4; 9 positions agree with TRBD1. The V segment lost 6 bases and the J segment 8 bases; nucleotides outside the gene matches: 10. CDR3 length: 15 residues. Per the germline V gene, CDR1 is MNHEY and CDR2 is SVGAGI. CDR3 DNA: TGTGCCAGCAGATCCCGGGACAGGGAACACGAAAAACTGTTTTTT. It is translated as CASRSRDREHEKLFF.

This chain uses TRBV14 with TRBJ1-2, with 9 positions matching TRBD1. This CDR3 is 14 amino acids long. The germline V gene has CDR1 SGHDN and CDR2 FVKESK. With V trimmed by 2 bases and J by 8 bases, 6 bases remained unmatched. CDR3 sequence: CASSQLRDREGYTF. DNA of the CDR3: TGTGCCAGCAGCCAACTCCGGGACAGGGAAGGCTACACCTTC.

The chain is built from TRBV5-1 and TRBJ1-3; D gene uncertain. The germline V and J ends were trimmed by 0 bases and 0 bases, with 19 bases remaining between them. Per germline, CDR1 SGHRS and CDR2 YFSETQ. The CDR3 is 19 amino acids. CDR3 sequence reads: CASSLDVVTGRYSGNTIYF. Written as DNA, the CDR3 is TGCGCCAGCAGCTTGGATGTCGTTACGGGCCGGTACTCTGGAAACACCATATATTTT.

In this sample, this clone turned up once. CDR3 DNA sequence: TGTGCCAGCAGTTCCTATGGGGACCACCCGGACTACGAGCAGTACTTC. It codes for CASSSYGDHPDYEQYF. V gene TRBV28 combines with J gene TRBJ2-7; D is perhaps TRBD1 or TRBD2 (5 bases each). The CDR3 runs 16 residues. V was trimmed by 4 bases and J by 3 bases, leaving 19 bases between them. Germline V gene data show CDR1 as MDHEN and CDR2 as SYDVKM.

This sequence joins TRBV4-1 and TRBJ1-6, with D possibly matching TRBD1 (6 bases). Deletions cut 1 base from V and 9 bases from J, with 10 bases between. Germline V lookup: CDR1 MGHRA, CDR2 YSYEKL. The CDR3 runs to 14 residues. The DNA of the CDR3 is TGCGCCAGCAGCCAAGGTGGACAGCCTTCACCCCTCCACTTT. It is translated as CASSQGGQPSPLHF.

The chain recombines TRBV7-4 with TRBJ1-2; unclear D gene. The ends were cut back, 2 bases at V and 3 bases at J, with 10 bases in the middle. Germline lookup yields CDR1 SGHVT and CDR2 SQSDAQ. CDR3 length equals 14 residues. The CDR3 protein is CASSLLVGDYGYTF. The CDR3 DNA is TGTGCCAGCAGCTTATTGGTCGGAGACTATGGCTACACCTTC.

For the CDR3, the DNA is TGTGCCAGTAGTATCAGGGGTGTCCAGGGAGGGGAGACCCAGTACTTC. Protein sequence: CASSIRGVQGGETQYF. The chain has TRBV19 and TRBJ2-5; TRBD2 is a possible D gene (7 bases). The CDR3 has 16 residues. CDR1 is LNHDA, CDR2 SQIVND, per germline (reference sequence). Trimming removed 3 bases at V and 5 bases at J, with 19 bases between.

The chain is built from TRBV24-1 and TRBJ2-1, with D tentatively TRBD2 (6 bases). Looked up from germline, CDR1 is KGHDR and CDR2 is SFDVKD. CDR3 length: 15 amino acids. The V gene lost 7 bases and the J gene lost 0 bases, with 12 bases spanning the gap. This CDR3 is CATRSGESSYNEQFF. The CDR3 region has the DNA TGTGCCACCAGGTCGGGGGAAAGCTCCTACAATGAGCAGTTCTTC.

V is TRBV28 and J is TRBJ2-2, with D hard to call. V lost 6 bases, J lost 5 bases, and 10 bases lay in between. Looked up from germline, CDR1 is MDHEN and CDR2 is SYDVKM. The CDR3 extends over 13 amino acids. The DNA of the CDR3 is TGTGCCAGCAGCTACGATCCGACCGGGGAGCTGTTTTTT. Translation gives CASSYDPTGELFF.

The gene calls are TRBV29-1 and TRBJ1-1; 7 positions agree with TRBD1. The CDR3 length is 15 residues. In germline, CDR1 is SQVTM, CDR2 ANQGSEA. V lost 6 bases and J lost 0; bases outside the gene matches: 10. The CDR3 nucleotides are TGCAGCGTCCCAAAGGGGGCAGGGGTGAACACTGAAGCTTTCTTT. Amino acid sequence: CSVPKGAGVNTEAFF.

The V gene is TRBV5-4, the J gene TRBJ1-1; no clear D gene. CDR1 and CDR2 (germline): SGHNT, YYREEE (reference sequence). The CDR3 extends over 13 amino acids. Deletions cut 3 bases from V and 1 base from J, with 7 bases between. The CDR3 sequence: CASSWPGNTEAFF. The DNA of the CDR3 is TGTGCCAGCAGCTGGCCAGGGAACACTGAAGCTTTCTTT. Complete variable domain (other parts from reference TRBV5-4 and TRBJ1-1): ETGVTQSPTHLIKTRGQQVTLRCSSQSGHNTVSWYQQALGQGPQFIFQYYREEENGRGNFPPRFSGLQFPNYSSELNVNALELDDSALYLCASSWPGNTEAFFGQGTRLTVV.